What follows are 14 T cell receptor beta chains derived from one specimen sequenced in a study of blood T cells in healthy people across ages. Next came a second PCR, run for about 7 to 12 cycles, which used a sample-barcoded 5' primer along with a J-beta primer mix. Using its own MiXCR run on the 5' RACE reads, TCRdb lists one record per CDR3 protein. The table lists 750,000 to 1,000,000 distinct CDR3 sequences, about 29% of them singletons. These same data were also listed under a study on T cells of mothers and their children.

Input material: blood. These receptors were taken from a woman between 40 and 55 years old in good health.

This clonotype was observed many times. As DNA, the CDR3 is TGTGCCAGCAGGACCTTCTCCTACGAGCAGTACTTC. Its translation is CASRTFSYEQYF. V and J are TRBV2 and TRBJ2-7; no definite D call. This CDR3 contains 12 residues. Germline V lookup: CDR1 SNHLY, CDR2 FYNNEI. V was trimmed by 6 bases and J by 0 bases, leaving 6 bases between them. The complete variable domain, with remaining parts taken from reference TRBV2 and TRBJ2-7, reads EPEVTQTPSHQVTQMGQEVILRCVPISNHLYFYWYRQILGQKVEFLVSFYNNEISEKSEIFDDQFSVERPDGSNFTLKIRSTKLEDSAMYFCASRTFSYEQYFGPGTRLTVT.

This rearrangement joins TRBV4-3 to TRBJ2-1, with 7 bases that match TRBD2. The J call may not be correct, given that the DNA end is closer to TRBJ2-7. Germline V gene lookup returns CDR1 LGHNA and CDR2 YSLEER. This CDR3 spans 15 amino acids. The CDR3 reads CASSQVQGGYNEQYF. Written as DNA, the CDR3 is TGCGCCAGCAGCCAAGTCCAGGGAGGGTACAATGAGCAGTACTTC.

The chain uses TRBV29-1 and TRBJ1-2, with D possibly being TRBD1 (5 bases). Germline V lookup: CDR1 SQVTM, CDR2 ANQGSEA. This CDR3 is built from 12 residues. Trimming removed 7 bases from V and 4 bases from J, with 13 bases in between. For the CDR3, the DNA is TGCAGCGCCTCGACAGATAGCTATGGCTACACCTTC. This gives the protein CSASTDSYGYTF. The variable domain in full, with the rest retrieved from reference TRBV29-1 and TRBJ1-2, is SAVISQKPSRDICQRGTSLTIQCQVDSQVTMMFWYRQQPGQSLTLIATANQGSEATYESGFVIDKFPISRPNLTFSTLTVSNMSPEDSSIYLCSASTDSYGYTFGSGTRLTVV.

The chain links TRBV5-1 to TRBJ2-7; 8 nucleotides agree with TRBD2. Losses at the gene ends were 3 bases for V and 4 bases for J; bases not matched to a gene: 9. The germline V gene encodes CDR1 SGHRS and CDR2 YFSETQ. There are 15 residues in the CDR3. The DNA of the CDR3 is TGCGCCAGCAGCTCAGGGAGCGGGGGTGGTTACGAGCAGTACTTC. Translation: CASSSGSGGGYEQYF.

This clonotype was seen repeatedly, ten times or more. The chain links TRBV27 to TRBJ2-7; possible D gene TRBD1, 6 bases. V was pared by 5 bases and J by 0 bases, with 14 bases between. The CDR3 loop spans 15 amino acids. The germline gives CDR1 MNHEY, CDR2 SMNVEV (reference sequence). The chain's CDR3 is CASSPRTAPSYEQYF. CDR3 nucleotides: TGTGCCAGCAGTCCCAGGACAGCACCCTCCTACGAGCAGTACTTC.

J is TRBJ2-2 and V is TRBV20-1, with a weak D call TRBD1 (5 bases). From germline, CDR1 is DFQATT and CDR2 SNEGSKA (reference sequence). V gave up 3 bases and J gave up 1 base, with 6 bases separating them. The CDR3 sequence is 13 residues long. The CDR3 coding sequence is TGCAGTGCTAGTAGGGGGAACACCGGGGAGCTGTTTTTT. This codes for CSASRGNTGELFF.

This clonotype was counted ten times or more. The rearrangement uses TRBV6-6 and TRBJ2-7; 7 positions agree with TRBD1. The CDR3 is made up of 14 amino acids. V shed 0 bases, J shed 3 bases, and the junction held 2 bases outside the gene matches. The germline V gene encodes CDR1 MNHNY and CDR2 SVGAGI (reference sequence). The CDR3 loop is CASSYSTGIYEQYF. The CDR3 DNA reads as TGTGCCAGCAGTTACTCGACAGGGATCTACGAGCAGTACTTC.

This clonotype was picked up many times. The chain has TRBV20-1 and TRBJ2-7; tentative D call: TRBD1 (5 bases). Germline V CDR1 and CDR2: DFQATT, SNEGSKA (reference sequence). This CDR3 is built from 14 residues. V lost 1 base and J 2 bases, leaving 12 bases between the germline ends. Here the CDR3 reads CSARVSGIPYEQYF. CDR3 DNA: TGCAGTGCTAGAGTGTCAGGGATACCCTACGAGCAGTACTTC.

In its sample, this clonotype was seen many times. The rearrangement links TRBV24-1 to TRBJ2-3; 12 positions match TRBD1. The CDR3 is 18 residues long. V was pared by 5 bases and J by 4 bases, with 12 bases of the junction left unmatched. CDR1 and CDR2 (germline): KGHDR, SFDVKD. CDR3 residues: CATSGPPGQGAKADTQYF. The CDR3 bases are TGTGCCACCAGTGGTCCTCCGGGACAGGGGGCTAAAGCAGATACGCAGTATTTT.

On this clonotype itself: Being one base from a much bigger clone, this may be a read error. The V and J genes are TRBV15 and TRBJ2-3; 8 nucleotides agree with TRBD1. V lost 5 bases to trimming and J lost 5 bases; unmatched junction nucleotides: 12. Germline V gene lookup returns CDR1 LNHNV and CDR2 YYDKDF (reference sequence). The length of the CDR3 is 16 residues. The CDR3 coding sequence is TGTGCCACCAGCCGAGCGATGACAGGGGCTGGAGATACGCAGTATTTT. Translated: CATSRAMTGAGDTQYF.

The chain joins TRBV20-1 to TRBJ2-7; 8 bases align to TRBD1. Germline trimming cut 0 bases from V and 1 base from J; bases unmatched to any gene: 11. The CDR3 length is 17 residues. Per germline, CDR1 DFQATT and CDR2 SNEGSKA (reference sequence). The chain's CDR3 is CSARDTVGQGRSYEQYF. In nucleotides, the CDR3 is TGCAGTGCTAGAGATACGGTAGGACAGGGACGATCCTACGAGCAGTACTTC.

Only a few counts were recorded for this clonotype. This chain connects TRBV6-6 to TRBJ2-7; the match to TRBD2 covers 12 bases. Trimming removed 2 bases from V and 2 bases from J; junction bases left unmatched: 7. Per the germline V gene, CDR1 is MNHNY and CDR2 is SVGAGI (reference sequence). The CDR3 extends over 17 amino acids. CDR3 coding DNA: TGTGCCAGCAGTTACGAGGGACTAGCGGGCGGTACCTACGAGCAGTACTTC. Amino acid sequence: CASSYEGLAGGTYEQYF.

This clonotype has at least ten counts. J is TRBJ2-1 and V is TRBV20-1; possible D gene TRBD1, 5 bases. The ends were cut back, 6 bases at V and 7 bases at J, with 13 bases in the middle. CDR3 length: 12 residues. Per germline, CDR1 DFQATT and CDR2 SNEGSKA (reference sequence). The CDR3 protein is CSAMQGLNEQFF. The CDR3 nucleotides are TGCAGTGCGATGCAGGGCTTAAATGAGCAGTTCTTC.

V is TRBV12-3 or TRBV12-4 and J is TRBJ1-1, with D perhaps matching TRBD1 (5 bases). Trimming left V 2 bases short and J 6 bases short, with 7 bases between. This CDR3 has 12 amino acids. CDR3 residues: CASSLWGPEAFF. In nucleotides, the CDR3 is TGTGCCAGCAGTTTATGGGGACCTGAAGCTTTCTTT.